This T cell receptor (beta chain) was sequenced in a study of OX40 agonist ivuxolimab in advanced cancers. The table came from immunoSEQ multiplex PCR; TCRdb's copy has only in-frame clones and leaves some out. The profile shows some 58,000 clones, approximately 86% of them singletons. The source of this sequence is an adult with an advanced solid tumor such as melanoma, head and neck, liver or kidney cancer. Sequenced here: CD4+ or CD8+ T cells sorted from blood, sampled in a trial of the OX40 agonist ivuxolimab.

The CDR3 spells CASSLAADNEKLFF. CDR3 in DNA: TGTGCCAGCAGCTTAGCGGCAGATAATGAAAAACTGTTTTTT. The chain recombines TRBV7-9 with TRBJ1-4; D not certain. In germline, CDR1 is SEHNR, CDR2 FQNEAQ (reference sequence). The ends were cut back, 0 bases at V and 4 bases at J, with 6 bases in the middle. This CDR3 is 14 amino acids long.